The entry that follows covers one T cell receptor (beta chain) sequence. Antigen unknown. The CDR3 contains 16 residues. J gave up 2 bases and V 0 bases, and 3 bases lay outside the gene matches. CDR1 is ENHRY, CDR2 SYGVKD, per germline. The data stem from a study of cytomegalovirus exposure and HLA in healthy donors. Study overall: The approximately 670 first-cohort repertoires and the 95 to 150 validation repertoires shared the same platform, a later analysis reported.

TCRdb's copy holds only in-frame clones and misses some; the assay was immunoSEQ multiplex PCR. The top ten hold 0.69% of the sample, which has about 82,000 clones, 90% to 95% seen once. Study-level points and caveats: Rare TCR sequences dominated, though some public TCRs recurred in many donors. The CMV antigen specificity of a few CMV-associated chains was confirmed through in vitro analysis. Reports described diagnosis of cytomegalovirus status by the classifier as highly specific and sensitive.

The TCR sequence derives from a woman aged 18-35 years in good health and CMV-seronegative. The gene calls are TRBV10-3 and TRBJ2-7; 11 bases align to TRBD2. The sequencing input was PBMCs. CDR3 region: CAISESLAGEAYEQYF. CDR3 nucleotides: TGTGCCATCAGTGAGTCACTAGCGGGAGAAGCCTACGAGCAGTACTTC.